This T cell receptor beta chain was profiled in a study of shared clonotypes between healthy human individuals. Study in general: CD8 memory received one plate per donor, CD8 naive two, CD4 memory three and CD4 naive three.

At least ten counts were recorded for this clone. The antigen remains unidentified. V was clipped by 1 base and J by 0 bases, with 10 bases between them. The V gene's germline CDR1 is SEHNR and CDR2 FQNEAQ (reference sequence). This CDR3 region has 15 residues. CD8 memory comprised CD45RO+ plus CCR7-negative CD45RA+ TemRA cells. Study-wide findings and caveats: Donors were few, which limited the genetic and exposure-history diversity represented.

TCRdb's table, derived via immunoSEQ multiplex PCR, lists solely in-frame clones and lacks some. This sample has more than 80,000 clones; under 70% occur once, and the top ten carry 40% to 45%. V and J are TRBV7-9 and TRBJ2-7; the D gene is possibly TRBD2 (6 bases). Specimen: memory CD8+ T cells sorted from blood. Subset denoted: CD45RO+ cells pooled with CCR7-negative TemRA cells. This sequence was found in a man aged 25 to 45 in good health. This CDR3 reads CASSLVGGSSYEQYF. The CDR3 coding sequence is TGTGCCAGCAGCTTAGTCGGAGGGAGCTCCTACGAGCAGTACTTC.